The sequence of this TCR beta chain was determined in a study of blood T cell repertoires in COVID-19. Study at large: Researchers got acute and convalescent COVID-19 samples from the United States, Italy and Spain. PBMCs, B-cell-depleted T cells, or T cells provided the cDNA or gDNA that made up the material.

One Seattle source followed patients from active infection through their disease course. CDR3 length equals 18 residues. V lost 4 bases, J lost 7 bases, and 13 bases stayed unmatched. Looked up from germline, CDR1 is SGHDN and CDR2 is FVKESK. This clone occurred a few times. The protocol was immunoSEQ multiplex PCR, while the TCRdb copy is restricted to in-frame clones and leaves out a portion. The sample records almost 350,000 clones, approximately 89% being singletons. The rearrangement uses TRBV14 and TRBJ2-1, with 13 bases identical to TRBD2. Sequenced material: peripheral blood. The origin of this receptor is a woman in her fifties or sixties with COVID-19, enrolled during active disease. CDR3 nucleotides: TGTGCCAGCAGCCCATTACTAGCGGGGGGGCCGGTCGGGAATGAGCAGTTCTTC. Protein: CASSPLLAGGPVGNEQFF.